This TCR beta chain was identified during a study of identical twins. MiXCR was run by TCRdb on the 5' RACE reads, yielding one entry per CDR3 protein. The data hold roughly 250,000 distinct CDR3 sequences, with over 12% observed a single time. This CDR3 has 15 residues. Germline V CDR1 and CDR2: DFQATT, SNEGSKA (reference sequence). V trimming: 5 bases; J trimming: 5 bases; junction bases outside the gene matches: 13. Notes on this clonotype: Its cognate antigen is unknown.

Study-wide points: Its conclusions, products of cross-sectional statistical analysis, did not come from following the same donors.

Sequences were obtained from memory (CD45RO+) T cells sorted from blood. This rearrangement joins TRBV20-1 to TRBJ2-7; 9 bases are a match to TRBD1. This TCR derives from a woman aged 18-30 years in good health. CDR3 in DNA: TGCAGTGCTGAGGATCCGGGACAGGGAGTCGACGAGCAGTACTTC. The encoded protein is CSAEDPGQGVDEQYF.